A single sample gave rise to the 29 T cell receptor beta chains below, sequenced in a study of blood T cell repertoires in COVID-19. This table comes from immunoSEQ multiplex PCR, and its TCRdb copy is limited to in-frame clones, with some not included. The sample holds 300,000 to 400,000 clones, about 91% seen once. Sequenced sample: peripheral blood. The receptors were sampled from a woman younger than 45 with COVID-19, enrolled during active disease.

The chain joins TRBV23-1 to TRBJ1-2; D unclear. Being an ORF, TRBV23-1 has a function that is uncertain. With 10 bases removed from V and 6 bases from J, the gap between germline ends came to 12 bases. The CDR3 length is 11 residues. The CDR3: CATTRSDGYTF. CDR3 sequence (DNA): TGCGCCACCACACGGAGCGATGGCTACACCTTC.

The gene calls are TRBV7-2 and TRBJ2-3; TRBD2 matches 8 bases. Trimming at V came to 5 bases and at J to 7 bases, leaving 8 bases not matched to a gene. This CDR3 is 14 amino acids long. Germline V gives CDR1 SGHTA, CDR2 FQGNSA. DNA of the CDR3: TGTGCCAGCAGCCCGGGGGGGGGCTCCTATACGCAGTATTTT. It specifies CASSPGGGSYTQYF. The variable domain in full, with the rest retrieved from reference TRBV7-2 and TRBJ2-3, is GAGVSQSPSNKVTEKGKDVELRCDPISGHTALYWYRQSLGQGLEFLIYFQGNSAPDKSGLPSDRFSAERTGGSVSTLTIQRTQQEDSAVYLCASSPGGGSYTQYFGPGTRLTVL.

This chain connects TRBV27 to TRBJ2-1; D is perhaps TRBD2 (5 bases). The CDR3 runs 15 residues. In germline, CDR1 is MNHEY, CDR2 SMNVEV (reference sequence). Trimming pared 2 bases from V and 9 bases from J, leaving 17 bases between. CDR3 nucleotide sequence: TGTGCCAGCAGTTTAGGCCTAGCAGGTACGGGTGAGCAGTTCTTC. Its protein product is CASSLGLAGTGEQFF.

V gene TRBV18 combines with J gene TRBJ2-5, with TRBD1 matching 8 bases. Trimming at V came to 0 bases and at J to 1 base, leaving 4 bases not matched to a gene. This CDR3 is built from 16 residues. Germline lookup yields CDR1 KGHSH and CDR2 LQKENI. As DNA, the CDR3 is TGTGCCAGCTCACCACCCGACAGGGGCCCCCAAGAGACCCAGTACTTC. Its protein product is CASSPPDRGPQETQYF.

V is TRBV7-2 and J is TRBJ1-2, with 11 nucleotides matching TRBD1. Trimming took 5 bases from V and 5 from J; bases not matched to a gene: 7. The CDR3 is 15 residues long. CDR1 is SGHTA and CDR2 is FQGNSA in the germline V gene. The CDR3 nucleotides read TGTGCCAGCAGCACCGGGACAGGGGGAGGGTATGGCTACACCTTC. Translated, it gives CASSTGTGGGYGYTF.

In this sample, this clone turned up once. As DNA, the CDR3 is TGTGCCAGTAGTTTCCTCCTGAACACTGAAGCTTTCTTT. Translating gives CASSFLLNTEAFF. The chain is built from TRBV19 and TRBJ1-1; D is uncertain. CDR3 size: 13 residues. Trimming pared 5 bases from V and 0 bases from J, leaving 7 bases between. CDR1 is LNHDA, CDR2 SQIVND, per germline (reference sequence).

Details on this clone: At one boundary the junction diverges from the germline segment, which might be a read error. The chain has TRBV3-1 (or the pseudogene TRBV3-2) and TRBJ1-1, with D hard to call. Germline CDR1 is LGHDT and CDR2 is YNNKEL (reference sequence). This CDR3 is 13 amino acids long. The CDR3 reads CASTQPGNTEAFF. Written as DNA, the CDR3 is TGTGCCAGCACCCAACCAGGGAACACTGAAGCTTTCTTT.

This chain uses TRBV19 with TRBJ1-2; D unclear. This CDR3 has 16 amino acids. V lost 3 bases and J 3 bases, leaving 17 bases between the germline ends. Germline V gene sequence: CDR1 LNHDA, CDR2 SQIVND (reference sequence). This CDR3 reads CASSMGGIPGDYGYTF. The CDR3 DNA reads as TGTGCCAGTAGTATGGGAGGCATCCCCGGAGACTATGGCTACACCTTC.

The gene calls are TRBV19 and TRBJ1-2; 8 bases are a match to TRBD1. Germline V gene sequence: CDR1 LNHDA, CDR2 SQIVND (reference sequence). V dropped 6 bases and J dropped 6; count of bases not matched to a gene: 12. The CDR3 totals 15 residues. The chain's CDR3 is CASSTRTTGEDGYTF. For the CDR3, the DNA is TGTGCCAGTAGCACTAGGACGACAGGGGAGGATGGCTACACCTTC.

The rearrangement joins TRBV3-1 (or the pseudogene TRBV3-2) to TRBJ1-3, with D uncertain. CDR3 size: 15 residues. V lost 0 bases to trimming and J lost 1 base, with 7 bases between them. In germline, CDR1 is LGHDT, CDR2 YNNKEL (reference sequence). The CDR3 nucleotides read TGTGCCAGCAGCCAAGATACAGTTTCTGGAAACACCATATATTTT. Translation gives CASSQDTVSGNTIYF.

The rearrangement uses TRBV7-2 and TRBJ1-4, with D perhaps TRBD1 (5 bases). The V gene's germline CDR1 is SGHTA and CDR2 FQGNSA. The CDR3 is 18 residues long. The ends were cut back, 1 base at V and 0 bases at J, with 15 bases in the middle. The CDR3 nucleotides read TGTGCCAGCAGCTTAGTCTCGCTAGGGGCTGCAACTAATGAAAAACTGTTTTTT. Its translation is CASSLVSLGAATNEKLFF. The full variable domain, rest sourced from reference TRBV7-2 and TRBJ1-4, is GAGVSQSPSNKVTEKGKDVELRCDPISGHTALYWYRQSLGQGLEFLIYFQGNSAPDKSGLPSDRFSAERTGGSVSTLTIQRTQQEDSAVYLCASSLVSLGAATNEKLFFGSGTQLSVL.

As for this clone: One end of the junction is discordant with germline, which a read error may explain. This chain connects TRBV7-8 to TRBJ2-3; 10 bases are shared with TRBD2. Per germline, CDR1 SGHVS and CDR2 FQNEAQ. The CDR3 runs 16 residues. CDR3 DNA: TGTGCCCGCAGCGGGGGGGGGTATTTGAGCACAGATACGCAGTATTTT. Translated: CARSGGGYLSTDTQYF.

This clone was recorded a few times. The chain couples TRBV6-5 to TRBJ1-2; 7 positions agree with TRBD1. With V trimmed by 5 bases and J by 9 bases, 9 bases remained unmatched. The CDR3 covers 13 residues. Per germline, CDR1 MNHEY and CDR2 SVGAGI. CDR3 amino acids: CASSRQGGLSYTF. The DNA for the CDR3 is TGTGCCAGCAGTCGACAGGGCGGGTTGAGCTACACCTTC.

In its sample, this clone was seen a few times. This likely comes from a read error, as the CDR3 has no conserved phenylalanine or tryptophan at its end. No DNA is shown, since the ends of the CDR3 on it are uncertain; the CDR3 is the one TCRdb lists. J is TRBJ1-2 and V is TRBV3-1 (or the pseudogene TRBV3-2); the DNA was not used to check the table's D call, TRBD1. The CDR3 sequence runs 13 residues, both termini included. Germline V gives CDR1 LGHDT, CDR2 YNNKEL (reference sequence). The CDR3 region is CASSQGGRGWKMI.

The CDR3: CASRSGGGYTF. The DNA of the CDR3 is TGTGCCAGCAGATCGGGTGGTGGCTACACCTTC. The rearrangement links TRBV6-6 to TRBJ1-2; D not certain. The germline V gene has CDR1 MNHNY and CDR2 SVGAGI (reference sequence). This CDR3 comprises 11 residues. The V and J ends lost 6 bases and 7 bases respectively, with 9 bases between them.

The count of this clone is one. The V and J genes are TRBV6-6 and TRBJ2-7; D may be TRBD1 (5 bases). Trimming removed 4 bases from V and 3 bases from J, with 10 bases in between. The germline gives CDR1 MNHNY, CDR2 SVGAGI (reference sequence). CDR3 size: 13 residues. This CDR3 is CASSFVRDYEQYF. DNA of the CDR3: TGTGCCAGCAGTTTCGTCAGGGACTACGAGCAGTACTTC.

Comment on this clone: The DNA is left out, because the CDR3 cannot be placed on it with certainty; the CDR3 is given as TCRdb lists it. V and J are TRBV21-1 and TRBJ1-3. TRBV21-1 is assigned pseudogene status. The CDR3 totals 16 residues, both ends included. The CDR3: CASSKALWGAGNTIYF.

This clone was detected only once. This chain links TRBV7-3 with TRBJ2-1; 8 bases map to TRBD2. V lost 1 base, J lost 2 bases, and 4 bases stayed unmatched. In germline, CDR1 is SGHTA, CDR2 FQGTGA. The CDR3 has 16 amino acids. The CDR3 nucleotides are TGTGCCAGCAGCTTAATGGCTAGCGGGCCCTACAATGAGCAGTTCTTC. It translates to CASSLMASGPYNEQFF. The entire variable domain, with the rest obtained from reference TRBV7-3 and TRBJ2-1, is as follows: GAGVSQTPSNKVTEKGKYVELRCDPISGHTALYWYRQSLGQGPEFLIYFQGTGAADDSGLPNDRFFAVRPEGSVSTLKIQRTERGDSAVYLCASSLMASGPYNEQFFGPGTRLTVL.

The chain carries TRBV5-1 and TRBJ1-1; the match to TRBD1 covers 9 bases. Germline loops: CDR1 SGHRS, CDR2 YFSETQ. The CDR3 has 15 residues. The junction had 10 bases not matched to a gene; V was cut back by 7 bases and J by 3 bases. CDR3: CASGGPDRGDTEAFF. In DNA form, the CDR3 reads TGCGCCAGCGGGGGACCGGACAGGGGAGACACTGAAGCTTTCTTT.

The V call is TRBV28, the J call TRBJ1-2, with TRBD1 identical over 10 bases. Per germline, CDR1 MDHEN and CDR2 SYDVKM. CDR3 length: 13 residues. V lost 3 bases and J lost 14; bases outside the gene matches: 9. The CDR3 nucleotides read TGTGCCAGCAGTTTCGGGACAGGGGAGGGGGAAACCTTC. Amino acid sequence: CASSFGTGEGETF.

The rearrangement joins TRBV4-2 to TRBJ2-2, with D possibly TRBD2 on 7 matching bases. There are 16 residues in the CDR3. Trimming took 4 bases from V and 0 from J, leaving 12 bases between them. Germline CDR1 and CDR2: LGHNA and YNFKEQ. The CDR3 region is CASSLSGGPNTGELFF. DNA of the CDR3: TGTGCCAGCAGCCTCTCGGGGGGCCCGAACACCGGGGAGCTGTTTTTT.

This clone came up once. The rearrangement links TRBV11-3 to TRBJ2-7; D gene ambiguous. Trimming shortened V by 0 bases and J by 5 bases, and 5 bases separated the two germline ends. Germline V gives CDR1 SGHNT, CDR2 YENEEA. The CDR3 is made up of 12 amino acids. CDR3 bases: TGTGCCAGCAGCTTAGATTTAGACGAGCAGTACTTC. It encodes CASSLDLDEQYF.

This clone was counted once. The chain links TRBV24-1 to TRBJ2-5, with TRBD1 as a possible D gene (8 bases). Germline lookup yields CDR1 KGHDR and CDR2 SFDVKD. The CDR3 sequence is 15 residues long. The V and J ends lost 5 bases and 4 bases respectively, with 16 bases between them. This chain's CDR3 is CATSGSTGEGETQYF. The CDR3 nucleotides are TGTGCCACCAGTGGGTCGACAGGGGAGGGAGAGACCCAGTACTTC.

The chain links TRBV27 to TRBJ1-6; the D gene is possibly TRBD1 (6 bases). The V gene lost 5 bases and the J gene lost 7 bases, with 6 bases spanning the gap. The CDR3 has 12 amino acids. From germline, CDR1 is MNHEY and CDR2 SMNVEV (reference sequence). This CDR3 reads CASSDRNSPLHF. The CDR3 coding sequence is TGTGCCAGCAGTGACAGGAATTCACCCCTCCACTTT.

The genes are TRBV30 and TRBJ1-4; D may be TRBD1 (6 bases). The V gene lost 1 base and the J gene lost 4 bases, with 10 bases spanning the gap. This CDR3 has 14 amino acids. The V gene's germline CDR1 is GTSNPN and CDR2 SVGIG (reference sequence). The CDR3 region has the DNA TGTGCCTGGAGTGCGGACAGTCTTAATGAAAAACTGTTTTTT. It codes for CAWSADSLNEKLFF.

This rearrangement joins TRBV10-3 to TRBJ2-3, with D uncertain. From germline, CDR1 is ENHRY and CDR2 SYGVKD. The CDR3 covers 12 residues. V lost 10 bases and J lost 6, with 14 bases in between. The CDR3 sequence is CATLSDGDTQYF. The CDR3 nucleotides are TGTGCCACATTGAGTGACGGGGATACGCAGTATTTT.

The CDR3 spells CASSTGQGLYNEQFF. CDR3 DNA sequence: TGTGCCAGTAGTACAGGACAGGGCTTATACAATGAGCAGTTCTTC. The chain links TRBV19 to TRBJ2-1; 8 bases agree with TRBD1. From germline, CDR1 is LNHDA and CDR2 SQIVND (reference sequence). V lost 4 bases, J lost 4 bases, and 6 bases stayed unmatched. The CDR3 runs 15 residues.

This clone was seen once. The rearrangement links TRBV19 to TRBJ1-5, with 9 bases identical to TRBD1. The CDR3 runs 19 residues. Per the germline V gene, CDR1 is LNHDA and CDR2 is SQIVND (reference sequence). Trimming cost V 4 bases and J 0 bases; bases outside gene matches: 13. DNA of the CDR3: TGTGCCAGTAGTACGATTCCGGGACAGGGCACATATAGCAATCAGCCCCAGCATTTT. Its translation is CASSTIPGQGTYSNQPQHF.

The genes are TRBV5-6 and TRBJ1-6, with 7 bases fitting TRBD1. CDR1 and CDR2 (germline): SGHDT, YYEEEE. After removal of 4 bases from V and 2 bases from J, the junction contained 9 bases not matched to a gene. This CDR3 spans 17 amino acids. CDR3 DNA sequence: TGTGCCAGCAGCACCAAAACCGGGACAGCCTATAATTCACCCCTCCACTTT. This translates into CASSTKTGTAYNSPLHF.